This T cell receptor beta chain is from a study of blood T cells in healthy people across ages. The study's findings and limits: For the donors, CMV status was unknown and possibly confounded expanded clonotype changes. Naive T cell percentage showed a strong correlation with the diversity of TCR beta.

A second PCR, run for roughly 7 to 12 cycles, used a sample-barcoded 5' primer plus a J-beta primer mix. One entry per CDR3 protein results from TCRdb running MiXCR on the 5' RACE reads. Here the sample spans 1.5 million to 2 million distinct CDR3 sequences, about 39% being singletons. CDR3 length: 14 amino acids. V was clipped by 5 bases and J by 9 bases; unmatched bases: 9. Germline V gives CDR1 DFQATT, CDR2 SNEGSKA (reference sequence). As to this clonotype: Its antigen is not identified.

This chain links TRBV20-1 with TRBJ1-6, with 8 bases identical to TRBD1. What was sequenced was blood. This clonotype was obtained from a human donor in good health. This chain's CDR3 is CSARSDRGASPLHF. CDR3 nucleotides: TGCAGTGCTCGTTCCGACAGGGGAGCTTCACCCCTCCACTTT.